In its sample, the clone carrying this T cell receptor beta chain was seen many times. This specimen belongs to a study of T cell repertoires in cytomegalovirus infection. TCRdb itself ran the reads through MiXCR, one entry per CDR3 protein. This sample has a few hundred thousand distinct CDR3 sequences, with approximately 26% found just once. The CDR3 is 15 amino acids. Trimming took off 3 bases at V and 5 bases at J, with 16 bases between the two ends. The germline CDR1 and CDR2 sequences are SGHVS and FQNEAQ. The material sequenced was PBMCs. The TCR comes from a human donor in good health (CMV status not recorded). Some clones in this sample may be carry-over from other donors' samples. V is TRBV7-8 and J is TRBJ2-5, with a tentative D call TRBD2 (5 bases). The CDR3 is CASSFGSAEGETQYF. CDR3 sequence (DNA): TGTGCCAGCAGCTTCGGGTCTGCCGAGGGTGAGACCCAGTACTTC.